This is a list of T cell receptor beta chains from one sample in a study of blood T cells in healthy people across ages. TCRdb fed the 5' RACE reads into MiXCR, producing one record per CDR3 protein. The sample comprises around 1.5 million distinct CDR3 sequences, 34% of which are singletons, and around 11% rests with the top ten. Sequences were obtained from blood. These receptors all stem from a woman in her 30s in good health. CDR3s include the opening cysteine and the closing phenylalanine or tryptophan. The D gene is left open where the match is weak.

v_gene,d_gene,len,j_gene,CDR3aa
TRBV5-1,.,14,TRBJ2-7,CASSLGPSAYEQYF
TRBV6-1,TRBD1,15,TRBJ2-3,CASSEAGQAGDTQYF
TRBV7-6,.,14,TRBJ2-1,CASSLHRLDNEQFF
TRBV25-1,TRBD2,17,TRBJ2-1,CASSKHSSGSSYNEQFF
TRBV12-3/TRBV12-4,TRBD1,13,TRBJ1-5,CASSGGQGEPQHF
TRBV4-2,.,15,TRBJ2-7,CASSQRTPVVDEQYF
TRBV7-8,.,15,TRBJ1-2,CASSSPERGDYGYTF
TRBV4-1,TRBD2,16,TRBJ2-1,CASSQAGLAGDNEQFF
TRBV5-4,.,15,TRBJ1-2,CASSLISRTELGYTF
TRBV29-1,TRBD2,16,TRBJ2-7,CRPGVASGILSYEQYF
TRBV7-9,.,15,TRBJ1-5,CASSSYDRGGQPQHF
TRBV6-6,.,13,TRBJ1-1,CASRIQVLTEAFF
TRBV20-1,TRBD2,14,TRBJ2-3,CSAESGKYTDTQYF
TRBV4-2,TRBD2,16,TRBJ2-7,CACSQTGTSGSYEQYF
TRBV5-1,.,14,TRBJ2-2,CASRTGRPTGELFF
TRBV5-5,.,13,TRBJ1-1,CASSRGPSDEAFF
TRBV2,.,12,TRBJ1-2,CASGGHHYGYTF
TRBV20-1,TRBD1,14,TRBJ2-3,CSAWTGLRTDTQYF
TRBV10-3,.,14,TRBJ2-1,CAISERPRNNEQFF
TRBV28,.,16,TRBJ2-5,CASSSWTERSQETQYF
TRBV7-2,.,14,TRBJ2-2,CASSFRGSYGELFF
TRBV27,TRBD1,15,TRBJ1-2,CANSLQRDRGYGYTF
TRBV20-1,TRBD2,14,TRBJ2-1,CSAPGLAGHNEQFF
TRBV10-3,.,14,TRBJ1-4,CAIRRGGAGEKLFF
TRBV27,TRBD1,16,TRBJ2-1,CASSLYRDRGYNEQFF
TRBV13,.,15,TRBJ2-1,CASSYTAVSYNEQFF
TRBV9,TRBD1,15,TRBJ2-7,CASSVGGTGGYEQYF
TRBV20-1,TRBD2,15,TRBJ2-7,CSARGGIGAAYEQYF
TRBV29-1,TRBD1,15,TRBJ2-7,CSVVGLDRAPYEQYF
TRBV30,.,12,TRBJ2-7,CAFRGLAYEQYF
TRBV5-1,.,13,TRBJ2-4,CASSFEPKQEQYF
TRBV5-1,TRBD1,15,TRBJ2-1,CASTLGDSSYNEQFF